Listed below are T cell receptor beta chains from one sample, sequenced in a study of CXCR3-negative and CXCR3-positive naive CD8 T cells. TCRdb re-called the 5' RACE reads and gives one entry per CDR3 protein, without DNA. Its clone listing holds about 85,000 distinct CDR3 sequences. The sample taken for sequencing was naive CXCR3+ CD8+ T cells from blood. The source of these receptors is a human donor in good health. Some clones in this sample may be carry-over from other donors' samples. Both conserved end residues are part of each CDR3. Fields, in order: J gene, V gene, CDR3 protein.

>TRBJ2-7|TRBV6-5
CASSYAGRGTYEQYF
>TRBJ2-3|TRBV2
CASAGTSSDTQYF
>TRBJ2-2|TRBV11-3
CASSLRGGTTGELFF
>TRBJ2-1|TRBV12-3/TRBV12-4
CASRWPRSSYNEQFF
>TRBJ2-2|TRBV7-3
CASSFQGTGELFF
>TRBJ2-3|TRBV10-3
CAIPSGRSDTQYF
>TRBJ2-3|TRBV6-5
CASSQRGVFTDTQYF
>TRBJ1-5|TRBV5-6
CASSFQHMGSNQPQHF
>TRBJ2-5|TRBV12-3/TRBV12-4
CASSSSWEEETQYF
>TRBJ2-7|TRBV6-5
CASSGTSGGADEQYF
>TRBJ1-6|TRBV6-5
CASSYGVANSPLHF
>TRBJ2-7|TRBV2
CASSAVGGSYEQYF
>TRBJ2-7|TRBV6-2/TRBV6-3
CASTPLGEGEYEQYF
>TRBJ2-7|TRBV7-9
CASSPTAGQGPYEQYF
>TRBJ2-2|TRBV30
CACSIAGINTGELFF
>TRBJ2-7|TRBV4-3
CASSQGGEAGGYEQYF
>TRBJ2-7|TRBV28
CAISGRGPYEQYF
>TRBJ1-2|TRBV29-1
CSVADKNYGYTF
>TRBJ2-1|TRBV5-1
CASSISDGYNEQFF
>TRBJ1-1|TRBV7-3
CASSLTEHTEAFF
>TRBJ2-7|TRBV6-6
CASRPGRVGEQYF
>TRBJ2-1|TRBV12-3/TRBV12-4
CASSDTGFGDEQFF
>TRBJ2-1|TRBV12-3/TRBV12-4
CASRPRVRGRMDEQFF
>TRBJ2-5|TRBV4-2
CASSHGTSGRETQYF
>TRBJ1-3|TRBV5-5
CASSLGWGSGNTIYF
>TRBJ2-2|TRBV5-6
CASQLVGPGELFF
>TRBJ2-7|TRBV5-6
CASSSSWGESYEQYF
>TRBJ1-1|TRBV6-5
CASNSRTGYTEAFF
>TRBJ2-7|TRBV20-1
CSASLLAGVPKTYEQYF
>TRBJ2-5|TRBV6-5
CASSYSPGGPETQYF
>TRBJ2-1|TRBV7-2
CASSLTRGNEQFF
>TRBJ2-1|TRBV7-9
CASSQEGRASYNEQFF
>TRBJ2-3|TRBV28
CASTAGTQYTQYF
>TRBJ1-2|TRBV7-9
CASSLALGPAYGYTF
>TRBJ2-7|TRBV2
CATQNITGGYEQYF
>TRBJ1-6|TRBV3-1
CASRHSIGQGTSPLHF
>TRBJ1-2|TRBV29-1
CSVEAQGYGYTF
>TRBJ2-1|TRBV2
CAILSGFYNEQFF
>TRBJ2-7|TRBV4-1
CASSPRARDYEQYF
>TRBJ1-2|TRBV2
CASSEGQGYGYTF